Given below is one T cell receptor (beta chain) in context. The sample originates from a study of blood T cells in healthy people across ages. The V and J ends lost 3 bases and 15 bases, in that order; junction bases with no gene match: 11. Per the germline V gene, CDR1 is MGHRA and CDR2 is YSYEKL. The CDR3 sequence is 13 residues long. A second about 7 to 11 cycle PCR used barcoded and J-beta primers. Via MiXCR, TCRdb re-called the 5' RACE reads, giving one row per CDR3 protein. The table includes 850,000 to 1,000,000 distinct CDR3 sequences, approximately 50% detected once. Material for sequencing was blood. This chain uses TRBV4-1 with TRBJ2-4, with 7 nucleotides matching TRBD1. This sequence was found in a woman in her sixties or seventies in good health. CDR3 coding DNA: TGCGCCAGCAGCCAGGTGGGACAGAGCGAGCGGTACTTC. It is translated as CASSQVGQSERYF.